This T cell receptor (beta chain) was found in a study of CD8 T cells in ankylosing spondylitis. The CDR3 is 14 amino acids. V lost 1 base and J 7 bases, leaving 13 bases between the germline ends. CDR1 and CDR2 from the germline V gene are MGHRA and YSYEKL. The authors made TCR beta libraries by quantitative 5'-RACE with molecular barcodes. TCRdb independently ran MiXCR on the 5' RACE reads; one entry per CDR3 protein. The sample has about 260,000 distinct CDR3 sequences; roughly 20% are singletons. Findings of the study overall: Ankylosing spondylitis blood appeared to be characterized by a TCR beta motif of under ten highly homologous variants. Researchers reportedly found disease-linked clones significantly enriched in matched ankylosing spondylitis synovial fluid.

About this clonotype: Antigen: not known.

This clonotype was sampled from a male donor with ankylosing spondylitis or in good health (not recorded which). The genes are TRBV4-1 and TRBJ1-1; D uncertain. The sample taken for sequencing was blood, either unsorted or a sorted T cell fraction (not recorded which). CDR3 coding DNA: TGCGCCAGCAGCCAAGGGGTTATGAGGGATGAAGCTTTCTTT. Translation gives CASSQGVMRDEAFF.